The clone carrying this T cell receptor (beta chain) was picked up a small number of times. This entry belongs to a study of response to subunit inactivated influenza vaccine. TCRdb independently ran MiXCR on the RT-PCR reads; one entry per CDR3 protein. The table has about 180,000 distinct CDR3 sequences, around 11% seen once. Per the germline V gene, CDR1 is SGDLS and CDR2 is YYNGEE. CDR3 length equals 16 residues. V lost 0 bases, J lost 8 bases, and 8 bases stayed unmatched. The gene calls are TRBV9 and TRBJ2-1; 10 positions match TRBD2. This receptor was taken from a man aged 50 to 75 who received an inactivated influenza vaccine. Material: CD8+ T cells sorted from PBMCs, obtained roughly 24 months after vaccination. CDR3 protein: CASSVDALAGDYEQFF. The DNA of the CDR3 is TGTGCCAGCAGCGTAGATGCTCTAGCGGGAGACTATGAGCAGTTCTTC.